Each of the 25 T cell receptor beta chains below was sequenced from the same sample in a study of T cell repertoires in cytomegalovirus infection. TCRdb re-called the reads through MiXCR, storing one row per CDR3 protein. The data hold roughly 500,000 distinct CDR3 sequences, with around 10% observed a single time. The source material was PBMCs. These receptors were obtained from a human donor in good health (CMV status not recorded). Some clones in this sample may be carry-over from other donors' samples.

J is TRBJ2-7 and V is TRBV9; 7 bases match TRBD2. The CDR3 totals 15 residues. V lost 0 bases and J lost 7; bases outside the gene matches: 10. Germline values: CDR1 SGDLS, CDR2 YYNGEE. CDR3 amino acids: CASSVEASGVGEQYF. The DNA of the CDR3 is TGTGCCAGCAGCGTAGAGGCTAGCGGAGTTGGGGAGCAGTACTTC.

This clonotype was observed at least ten times. V and J are TRBV27 and TRBJ2-7; 8 positions match TRBD2. The V and J ends lost 8 bases and 3 bases, in that order; junction bases with no gene match: 6. Germline loops: CDR1 MNHEY, CDR2 SMNVEV (reference sequence). The CDR3 is made up of 13 amino acids. In DNA, the CDR3 is TGTGCCAGCGCCTTAGCGGGAAACTACGAGCAGTACTTC. Encoded protein: CASALAGNYEQYF.

Many counts were recorded for this clonotype. The chain has TRBV5-4 and TRBJ2-3; D is unresolved. Germline-derived CDR1 and CDR2 are SGHNT and YYREEE (reference sequence). The CDR3 loop spans 15 amino acids. Deletions cut 1 base from V and 1 base from J, with 10 bases between. CDR3 DNA sequence: TGTGCCAGCAGCTTGAAAAGCCGGGGCACAGATACGCAGTATTTT. Residues: CASSLKSRGTDTQYF.

This clonotype was observed at least ten times. The chain links TRBV29-1 to TRBJ1-2; 9 positions agree with TRBD1. The CDR3 loop spans 14 amino acids. CDR1 is SQVTM and CDR2 is ANQGSEA in the germline V gene. The ends lost 5 bases at V and 1 base at J; junction bases unmatched: 5. For the CDR3, the DNA is TGCAGCGTTCCACAGGGGGCGCGTAACTATGGCTACACCTTC. Protein: CSVPQGARNYGYTF.

As for this clonotype: Lacking the conserved final phenylalanine or tryptophan, this CDR3 likely reflects a read error. Here the CDR3 DNA reads TGTGCCAGCAGCTTAGGCGGGGGTTCCTACGAGCAGTACTAC. This codes for CASSLGGGSYEQYY. This chain links TRBV7-4 with TRBJ2-7, with 7 bases lining up with TRBD2. In germline, CDR1 is SGHVT, CDR2 SQSDAQ. With 1 base clipped from V and 1 base from J, the junction kept 1 base outside the gene matches. CDR3 length: 14 amino acids.

The chain recombines TRBV20-1 with TRBJ2-3, with TRBD2 identical over 9 bases. V trimming: 1 base; J trimming: 0 bases; junction bases outside the gene matches: 14. From germline, CDR1 is DFQATT and CDR2 SNEGSKA (reference sequence). The CDR3 has 19 residues. CDR3 amino acids: CSARGRDSGGSPSTDTQYF. The CDR3 nucleotides are TGCAGTGCTAGAGGAAGGGATAGCGGGGGTTCACCTAGCACAGATACGCAGTATTTT.

This clonotype has a count of ten or more. J is TRBJ1-1 and V is TRBV10-3, with 9 bases aligning to TRBD1. The length of the CDR3 is 16 residues. V lost 3 bases to trimming and J lost 7 bases; unmatched junction nucleotides: 12. In germline, CDR1 is ENHRY, CDR2 SYGVKD. The CDR3, as DNA: TGTGCCATCAGTGATTTGTCAGACAGGGGGGAGGTTGAAGCTTTCTTT. Amino acids: CAISDLSDRGEVEAFF.

This clonotype was found a few times. The V call is TRBV30, the J call TRBJ2-2; D unclear. Germline V gene data show CDR1 as GTSNPN and CDR2 as SVGIG (reference sequence). V dropped 2 bases and J dropped 6 bases, with 1 base sitting between them. This CDR3 region has 10 residues. Written as DNA, the CDR3 is TGTGCCTGGAGTTCCGGGGAGCTGTTTTTT. This sequence encodes CAWSSGELFF. Using reference TRBV30 and TRBJ2-2 for the parts outside the CDR3, the full variable domain is SQTIHQWPATLVQPVGSPLSLECTVEGTSNPNLYWYRQAAGRGLQLLFYSVGIGQISSEVPQNLSASRPQDRQFILSSKKLLLSDSGFYLCAWSSGELFFGEGSRLTVL.

This clonotype came up many times. This chain links TRBV7-2 with TRBJ2-5, with D hard to call. Per the germline V gene, CDR1 is SGHTA and CDR2 is FQGNSA. The ends were cut back, 0 bases at V and 1 base at J, with 6 bases in the middle. The CDR3 runs 14 residues. The CDR3 loop is CASSLAWGQETQYF. The CDR3 coding sequence is TGTGCCAGCAGCTTAGCCTGGGGCCAAGAGACCCAGTACTTC.

This clonotype was counted many times. V gene TRBV10-3 combines with J gene TRBJ2-6, with 9 bases fitting TRBD1. The junction had 8 bases not matched to a gene; V was cut back by 3 bases and J by 2 bases. The CDR3 spans 18 residues. From germline, CDR1 is ENHRY and CDR2 SYGVKD. The CDR3 is CAISDGTGKNTGANVLTF. The DNA for the CDR3 is TGTGCCATCAGTGATGGGACAGGGAAGAACACTGGGGCCAACGTCCTGACTTTC.

At least ten counts were recorded for this clonotype. The chain uses TRBV5-1 and TRBJ2-3, with 11 bases identical to TRBD2. The ends lost 4 bases at V and 0 bases at J; junction bases unmatched: 4. Germline assignment: CDR1 SGHRS and CDR2 YFSETQ. CDR3 length: 16 residues. CDR3 residues: CASSLGLAESTDTQYF. For the CDR3, the DNA is TGCGCCAGCAGCCTGGGACTAGCGGAAAGCACAGATACGCAGTATTTT.

This clonotype was detected ten times or more. This chain connects TRBV5-5 to TRBJ2-1; 16 positions match TRBD2. Looked up from germline, CDR1 is SGHKS and CDR2 is YYEKEE (reference sequence). The ends lost 4 bases at V and 5 bases at J; junction bases unmatched: 9. The CDR3 spans 18 residues. CDR3 DNA sequence: TGTGCCAGCAGCGAGGGACTAGCGGGGGGGCCCGGCGACAATGAGCAGTTCTTC. Its translation is CASSEGLAGGPGDNEQFF.

Notes on this clonotype: Just one base apart from a much larger clone, this may be a read error. V gene TRBV28 combines with J gene TRBJ1-5; D possibly corresponds to TRBD1 (6 bases). Germline V gene sequence: CDR1 MDHEN, CDR2 SYDVKM. This CDR3 is 15 amino acids long. CDR3: CASSPQGGGNQPRHF. The CDR3 coding sequence is TGTGCCAGCAGTCCGCAGGGTGGGGGCAATCAGCCCCGGCATTTT.

This clonotype was seen at least ten times. The chain carries TRBV5-6 and TRBJ1-2; 8 nucleotides align to TRBD1. After removal of 4 bases from V and 4 bases from J, the junction contained 3 bases not matched to a gene. In germline, CDR1 is SGHDT, CDR2 YYEEEE. The CDR3 is made up of 13 amino acids. As DNA, the CDR3 is TGTGCCAGCAGCCACAGGGGGGCCTATGGCTACACCTTC. It encodes CASSHRGAYGYTF.

The count of this clonotype is one. At one boundary the junction diverges from the germline segment, which might be a read error. As DNA, the CDR3 is TGTGCCAACAGTTTAAGTGGTTCACCCCTCCACTTT. Translated: CANSLSGSPLHF. The J gene is TRBJ1-6, the V gene TRBV6-1; D uncertain. Germline CDR1 and CDR2: MNHNS and SASEGT. This CDR3 has 12 residues.

There are many counts of this clonotype. The chain couples TRBV12-3 or TRBV12-4 to TRBJ1-1; no reliable D call. This CDR3 spans 14 amino acids. The germline V and J ends were trimmed by 5 bases and 6 bases, with 16 bases remaining between them. CDR3 sequence (DNA): TGTGCCAGCAGTCTCCGAGGGATCGGGGCTGAAGCTTTCTTT. Translation gives CASSLRGIGAEAFF.

This chain joins TRBV25-1 and TRBJ1-5; a weak D match, TRBD1 (5 bases). Germline-derived CDR1 and CDR2 are MGHDK and SYGVNS. V lost 2 bases and J 5 bases, leaving 10 bases between the germline ends. The CDR3 has 14 residues. The CDR3 spells CASSETGTYQPQHF. The CDR3 coding sequence is TGTGCCAGCAGTGAAACGGGGACCTATCAGCCCCAGCATTTT.

This chain connects TRBV29-1 to TRBJ2-5; D may be TRBD2 (6 bases). Germline-derived CDR1 and CDR2 are SQVTM and ANQGSEA. The CDR3 totals 12 residues. V gave up 7 bases and J gave up 4 bases, with 13 bases separating them. CDR3 protein: CSGKPGAETQYF. CDR3 DNA: TGCAGCGGGAAGCCGGGAGCAGAGACCCAGTACTTC.

This clonotype was recorded once. A much larger clone lies one base from this, so it may be a read error. The conserved final phenylalanine or tryptophan is absent from the CDR3, which likely points to a read error. The rearrangement links TRBV5-5 to TRBJ1-2; D is undetermined. Germline loops: CDR1 SGHKS, CDR2 YYEKEE (reference sequence). Deletions cut 3 bases from V and 3 bases from J, with 9 bases between. The CDR3 covers 13 residues. The CDR3 DNA follows: TGTGCCAGCAGCTCGGCCGGGGACTATGGCTACACCTTA. Its protein product is CASSSAGDYGYTL.

This clonotype was seen many times. V is TRBV29-1 and J is TRBJ2-7, with a possible D match to TRBD1 (6 bases). Germline lookup yields CDR1 SQVTM and CDR2 ANQGSEA. The CDR3 contains 13 residues. Trimming stripped 0 bases from V and 2 bases from J, with 8 bases between. The CDR3 reads CSVEEDRPYEQYF. The CDR3 DNA is TGCAGCGTTGAAGAGGACAGACCCTACGAGCAGTACTTC.

This clonotype has more than one count but fewer than ten. V is TRBV20-1 and J is TRBJ2-5; TRBD2 might be the D (6 bases). Germline CDR1 DFQATT, CDR2 SNEGSKA (reference sequence). The CDR3 runs 14 residues. V dropped 4 bases and J dropped 2 bases, with 14 bases sitting between them. CDR3: CSANPGTHQETQYF. The CDR3 coding sequence is TGCAGTGCTAATCCCGGGACTCATCAAGAGACCCAGTACTTC.

The gene calls are TRBV20-1 and TRBJ2-5; the D is unclear. CDR3 length equals 11 residues. CDR1 is DFQATT, CDR2 SNEGSKA, per germline (reference sequence). CDR3 DNA: TGCAGCGCATCAGTGGGGGAGACCCAGTACTTC. Its protein is CSASVGETQYF.

This clonotype has a count of ten or more. The CDR3 DNA is TGTGCCAGCAGCTTAATCGGGGTCTCCTACAATGAGCAGTTCTTC. Translation: CASSLIGVSYNEQFF. The genes are TRBV7-3 and TRBJ2-1; maybe TRBD2 (5 bases). The CDR3 has 15 amino acids. CDR1 is SGHTA, CDR2 FQGTGA, per germline. The V and J ends lost 1 base and 0 bases respectively, with 7 bases between them.

In its sample, this clonotype was seen many times. The CDR3 region has the DNA TGTGCCAGCTCACCACTCCAGGGGGGCGTCTCTGAGCAGTTCTTC. This translates into CASSPLQGGVSEQFF. The chain recombines TRBV18 with TRBJ2-1; possible D gene TRBD1, 7 bases. In germline, CDR1 is KGHSH, CDR2 LQKENI. This CDR3 contains 15 residues. The germline V and J ends were trimmed by 1 base and 9 bases, with 16 bases remaining between them.

This clonotype has just a few counts. This chain uses TRBV20-1 with TRBJ2-1; TRBD2 matches at 9 bases. The CDR3 extends over 15 amino acids. The germline V gene has CDR1 DFQATT and CDR2 SNEGSKA (reference sequence). The J segment lost 7 bases and the V segment lost 6 bases, leaving 13 bases of the junction unmatched. The CDR3 reads CSAPTLAGGGNEQFF. CDR3 DNA: TGCAGTGCGCCTACACTAGCGGGTGGGGGTAATGAGCAGTTCTTC.